What follows are 11 T cell receptor beta chains derived from one specimen sequenced in a study of control samples from healthy donors and cancer patients. TCRdb keeps only in-frame clones here, not all; method: immunoSEQ multiplex PCR. Here the sample spans 97,000 or so clones, about 92% being singletons. Sequenced material: blood. All receptors derive from a woman younger than 35 in good health.

The chain combines TRBV6-5 with TRBJ2-1, with no clear D. Deletions cut 6 bases from V and 5 bases from J, with 14 bases between. CDR1 is MNHEY, CDR2 SVGAGI, per germline. The CDR3 runs 14 residues. The CDR3 here is CASRFLDNHNEQFF. The DNA of the CDR3 is TGTGCCAGCAGATTTCTCGACAACCACAATGAGCAGTTCTTC.

V usage is TRBV19 and J usage is TRBJ1-1, with TRBD1 identical over 10 bases. The CDR3 is 13 residues long. The V and J ends lost 4 bases and 10 bases, in that order; junction bases with no gene match: 6. CDR1 LNHDA and CDR2 SQIVND come from the germline V gene (reference sequence). The CDR3 region has the DNA TGTGCCAGTAGTAGAAGGACAGGGGGTGCAGCTTTCTTT. Protein sequence: CASSRRTGGAAFF. Supplemented by reference TRBV19 and TRBJ1-1, the full variable domain reads DGGITQSPKYLFRKEGQNVTLSCEQNLNHDAMYWYRQDPGQGLRLIYYSQIVNDFQKGDIAEGYSVSREKKESFPLTVTSAQKNPTAFYLCASSRRTGGAAFFGQGTRLTVV.

The chain carries TRBV7-8 and TRBJ1-5; tentatively, D is TRBD1 (5 bases). CDR3 length: 16 residues. The germline gives CDR1 SGHVS, CDR2 FQNEAQ. V gave up 5 bases and J gave up 1 base, with 15 bases separating them. CDR3 residues: CASSPLSPGSNQPQHF. The CDR3 DNA reads as TGTGCCAGCAGCCCTTTAAGTCCAGGGAGCAATCAGCCCCAGCATTTT.

This rearrangement joins TRBV19 to TRBJ2-1, with D perhaps TRBD2 (6 bases). Germline CDR1 LNHDA, CDR2 SQIVND (reference sequence). Trimming removed 3 bases at V and 6 bases at J, with 9 bases between. This CDR3 comprises 13 residues. CDR3 protein: CASSMVGGNEQFF. DNA of the CDR3: TGTGCCAGTAGTATGGTCGGGGGCAATGAGCAGTTCTTC.

V usage is TRBV6-5 and J usage is TRBJ2-1; possible D gene TRBD1, 5 bases. This CDR3 is built from 16 residues. The germline V gene has CDR1 MNHEY and CDR2 SVGAGI. Trimming took 0 bases from V and 2 from J, leaving 11 bases between them. The CDR3 DNA reads TGTGCCAGCAGTTACTCCCCCCCGGACACCTACAATGAGCAGTTCTTC. Translating it yields CASSYSPPDTYNEQFF.

This clone was seen once. The chain couples TRBV6-5 to TRBJ1-1; D may be TRBD1 (6 bases). V lost 7 bases to trimming and J lost 4 bases, with 16 bases between them. The CDR3 has 14 amino acids. CDR1 is MNHEY and CDR2 is SVGAGI in the germline V gene. CDR3 sequence: CASNTLGGITEAFF. The CDR3 bases are TGTGCCAGCAACACCCTGGGGGGCATCACTGAAGCTTTCTTT.

The rearrangement joins TRBV10-3 to TRBJ2-7; D perhaps matches TRBD2 (7 bases). The CDR3 spans 13 residues. Trimming removed 11 bases from V and 2 bases from J, with 16 bases in between. CDR1 is ENHRY, CDR2 SYGVKD, per germline. The CDR3: CASRGGRTYEQYF. The CDR3 bases are TGTGCCTCAAGGGGGGGCAGGACCTACGAGCAGTACTTC.

This chain's CDR3 is CASSYLGNQPQHF. Written as DNA, the CDR3 is TGTGCCAGCAGTTACCTGGGAAATCAGCCCCAGCATTTT. The chain links TRBV6-2 or TRBV6-3 to TRBJ1-5, with no clear D. The length of the CDR3 is 13 residues. The V end lost 2 bases, the J end lost 4 bases, and 6 bases lay between the germline ends. Germline lookup yields CDR1 MNHEY and CDR2 SVGEGT.

The V gene is TRBV6-1, the J gene TRBJ2-3; D is tentatively TRBD1 or TRBD2 (5 bases each). V shed 1 base and J shed 4 bases, with 9 bases lying between them. The CDR3 is 14 amino acids. Germline V gene data show CDR1 as MNHNS and CDR2 as SASEGT. The CDR3 DNA reads as TGTGCCAGCAGTGAAGGGATGGGGGCAGATACGCAGTATTTT. It specifies CASSEGMGADTQYF.

J is TRBJ1-3 and V is TRBV12-1. TRBV12-1 is termed a pseudogene. This CDR3 has 15 residues. CDR3 coding DNA: TGTGCCAGCAGCTTCAAAGGTGGGGTTGGAAACACCATATATTTT. The encoded protein is CASSFKGGVGNTIYF.

The V call is TRBV6-9, the J call TRBJ1-1; tentatively, D is TRBD1 (6 bases). The CDR3 is 15 residues long. The ends were cut back, 7 bases at V and 5 bases at J, with 20 bases in the middle. Germline V CDR1 and CDR2: MNHGY, SVAAGI. The CDR3: CASIGGGQGWTEAFF. In nucleotides, the CDR3 is TGTGCCAGCATCGGAGGGGGGCAGGGGTGGACTGAAGCTTTCTTT.